The 23 T cell receptor beta chains below all came from one sample that was sequenced in a study of identical twins (dated by TCRdb to the mid-2010s). Library prep was done by 5' RACE. Sequencing relied on an Illumina HiSeq 2000. TCRdb applied fastp at Q25 and MiXCR to the public reads, then kept only in-frame beta chains. A single entry per CDR3 protein holds the most common genes and DNA from its merged rows. The sample has around 650,000 distinct CDR3 sequences on record, roughly 6.6% of them singletons. In total, the top ten clones hold less than 2% of the sample. These same data were also listed under a study on yellow fever vaccine responses in identical twins.

What was sequenced was PBMCs. These receptor sequences come from a woman aged 18-30 years in good health.

The chain links TRBV5-1 to TRBJ1-1, with a weak D call TRBD1 (6 bases). From germline, CDR1 is SGHRS and CDR2 YFSETQ. V lost 0 bases and J 0 bases, leaving 30 bases between the germline ends. This CDR3 contains 22 residues. The CDR3, as DNA: TGCGCCAGCAGCTTGGAGTACACCGGATGGTCAGGGGCGTTGACCATGAACACTGAAGCTTTCTTT. Translated: CASSLEYTGWSGALTMNTEAFF.

The chain recombines TRBV5-1 with TRBJ2-1; TRBD2 matches 13 bases. The CDR3 is 17 residues long. In germline, CDR1 is SGHRS, CDR2 YFSETQ. V gave up 4 bases and J gave up 7 bases; unmatched junction bases: 11. As DNA, the CDR3 is TGCGCCAGCAGCGTACTAGCGGGAGGGCCTGTGGGGAATGAGCAGTTCTTC. Protein product: CASSVLAGGPVGNEQFF. The whole variable domain, remainder taken from reference TRBV5-1 and TRBJ2-1, is KAGVTQTPRYLIKTRGQQVTLSCSPISGHRSVSWYQQTPGQGLQFLFEYFSETQRNKGNFPGRFSGRQFSNSRSEMNVSTLELGDSALYLCASSVLAGGPVGNEQFFGPGTRLTVL.

This clonotype was recorded a few times. The rearrangement links TRBV5-1 to TRBJ2-2, with no clear D. Germline V gene sequence: CDR1 SGHRS, CDR2 YFSETQ. V was clipped by 2 bases and J by 5 bases, with 13 bases between them. The CDR3 extends over 15 amino acids. CDR3 nucleotide sequence: TGCGCCAGCAGCTTCGGGTCCTCGTGGACCGGGGAGCTGTTTTTT. Residues: CASSFGSSWTGELFF.

A few counts support this clonotype. The chain combines TRBV3-1 with TRBJ2-7; perhaps TRBD1 as D (7 bases). Per germline, CDR1 LGHDT and CDR2 YNNKEL (reference sequence). The V gene lost 5 bases and the J gene lost 4 bases, with 18 bases spanning the gap. The CDR3 extends over 15 amino acids. CDR3 in amino acids: CASSGGTEHRYEQYF. The CDR3 DNA reads as TGTGCCAGCAGCGGGGGGACAGAGCATCGTTACGAGCAGTACTTC.

The J gene is TRBJ2-2, the V gene TRBV2, with TRBD2 matching over 14 bases. The germline V gene encodes CDR1 SNHLY and CDR2 FYNNEI. The length of the CDR3 is 17 residues. Germline trimming cut 5 bases from V and 0 bases from J; bases unmatched to any gene: 2. CDR3 loop: CASSRLAGGPNTGELFF. The CDR3 DNA sequence: TGTGCCAGCAGTCGACTAGCGGGAGGGCCGAACACCGGGGAGCTGTTTTTT.

In this sample, this clonotype turned up many times. The chain carries TRBV6-1 and TRBJ2-3; 8 bases line up with TRBD2. The CDR3 has 17 amino acids. V was pared by 3 bases and J by 9 bases, with 17 bases of the junction left unmatched. Germline CDR1 reads MNHNS; CDR2 reads SASEGT. CDR3 in DNA: TGTGCCAGCAGTGACGGGGGGGCTAGCGGGCTTAGGGGGACGCAGTATTTT. Translated, it gives CASSDGGASGLRGTQYF.

The chain carries TRBV28 and TRBJ2-1; TRBD1 aligns across 8 bases. Germline values: CDR1 MDHEN, CDR2 SYDVKM. This CDR3 spans 15 amino acids. J was trimmed by 3 bases and V by 2 bases; bases with no gene match: 3. The DNA for the CDR3 is TGTGCCAGCAGTTTAATTACAGGGGGCTACAATGAGCAGTTCTTC. Its protein is CASSLITGGYNEQFF.

This clonotype turned up a few times. The V and J genes are TRBV27 and TRBJ2-5; 9 bases match TRBD2. CDR1 and CDR2 from the germline V gene are MNHEY and SMNVEV (reference sequence). With 2 bases clipped from V and 5 bases from J, the junction kept 9 bases outside the gene matches. The CDR3 runs to 16 residues. DNA for the CDR3: TGTGCCAGCAGTTTAGGAATGCTAGCGGGAAGGGAGACCCAGTACTTC. Residues: CASSLGMLAGRETQYF.

Ten or more counts support this clonotype. The V gene is TRBV12-3 or TRBV12-4, the J gene TRBJ2-2, with 9 bases identical to TRBD2. CDR3 length: 16 amino acids. Germline trimming cut 6 bases from V and 4 bases from J; bases unmatched to any gene: 9. CDR3 residues: CASSPQSSGVTGELFF. CDR3 bases: TGTGCCAGCAGCCCCCAATCTAGCGGGGTCACCGGGGAGCTGTTTTTT.

This clonotype was seen ten or more times. The chain has TRBV29-1 and TRBJ2-4; D gene ambiguous. V dropped 0 bases and J dropped 0 bases, with 21 bases sitting between them. CDR1 and CDR2 (germline): SQVTM, ANQGSEA. The CDR3 sequence is 19 residues long. The CDR3 bases are TGCAGCGTTGAAGATCTGGTCGGCCGGTTAAGCGAAGCCAAAAACATTCAGTACTTC. Amino acids: CSVEDLVGRLSEAKNIQYF.

This clonotype was found a few times. The rearrangement links TRBV4-1 to TRBJ2-7, with 9 bases identical to TRBD2. CDR3 length: 16 amino acids. CDR1 and CDR2 (germline): MGHRA, YSYEKL. The ends lost 0 bases at V and 4 bases at J; junction bases unmatched: 7. The DNA of the CDR3 is TGCGCCAGCAGCCAAGACTCGACTAGCGGTCTATACGAGCAGTACTTC. Translating gives CASSQDSTSGLYEQYF.

This clonotype has more than one count but fewer than ten. The rearrangement uses TRBV7-9 and TRBJ2-2, with D maybe TRBD1 (5 bases). The CDR3 is 17 amino acids. The germline CDR1 and CDR2 sequences are SEHNR and FQNEAQ (reference sequence). V was trimmed by 7 bases and J by 5 bases, leaving 23 bases between them. The CDR3 sequence is CASTKGLSTTPTGELFF. The CDR3 region has the DNA TGTGCCAGCACCAAGGGGCTTTCGACGACTCCGACCGGGGAGCTGTTTTTT.

This clonotype was seen many times. The chain links TRBV7-3 to TRBJ1-2, with D unresolved. The CDR3 contains 13 residues. V was trimmed by 2 bases and J by 4 bases, leaving 8 bases between them. Germline-derived CDR1 and CDR2 are SGHTA and FQGTGA. The CDR3 loop is CASSLGRSYGYTF. The CDR3 DNA follows: TGTGCCAGCAGCTTAGGGCGGAGCTATGGCTACACCTTC. The whole variable domain, filled in from reference TRBV7-3 and TRBJ1-2, reads GAGVSQTPSNKVTEKGKYVELRCDPISGHTALYWYRQSLGQGPEFLIYFQGTGAADDSGLPNDRFFAVRPEGSVSTLKIQRTERGDSAVYLCASSLGRSYGYTFGSGTRLTVV.

This chain joins TRBV7-9 and TRBJ2-5; D may be TRBD1 (6 bases). The CDR3 covers 14 residues. V was shortened by 4 bases and J by 2 bases, with 11 bases between the two germline ends. Germline lookup yields CDR1 SEHNR and CDR2 FQNEAQ (reference sequence). The DNA for the CDR3 is TGTGCCAGCAGCTACCGGGACATACAAGAGACCCAGTACTTC. It codes for CASSYRDIQETQYF. Using reference TRBV7-9 and TRBJ2-5 for the parts outside the CDR3, the full variable domain is DTGVSQNPRHKITKRGQNVTFRCDPISEHNRLYWYRQTLGQGPEFLTYFQNEAQLEKSRLLSDRFSAERPKGSFSTLEIQRTEQGDSAMYLCASSYRDIQETQYFGPGTRLLVL.

The V and J genes are TRBV27 and TRBJ2-2; 14 bases map to TRBD2. The V gene end was trimmed by 6 bases and the J gene end by 1 base; junction bases not matched to a gene: 10. This CDR3 has 19 residues. Germline CDR1 MNHEY, CDR2 SMNVEV (reference sequence). The CDR3 region is CASRTEGTSGSLNTGELFF. CDR3 nucleotides: TGTGCCAGCAGGACAGAGGGGACTAGCGGGAGTTTGAACACCGGGGAGCTGTTTTTT.

This clonotype was seen more than once but under ten times. The chain couples TRBV14 to TRBJ2-7; 7 nucleotides agree with TRBD1. The CDR3 length is 13 residues. The J segment lost 3 bases and the V segment lost 2 bases, leaving 1 base of the junction unmatched. Germline CDR1 reads SGHDN; CDR2 reads FVKESK. The chain's CDR3 is CASSQRQGYEQYV. CDR3 DNA sequence: TGTGCCAGCAGCCAACGACAGGGCTACGAGCAGTACGTC.

CDR3 nucleotides: TGTGCCACCAGCAGAACAGAAGGGGAGGGCAATGAGCAGTTCTTC. Translation gives CATSRTEGEGNEQFF. V usage is TRBV15 and J usage is TRBJ2-1; 7 nucleotides agree with TRBD2. J gave up 6 bases and V 2 bases, and 7 bases lay outside the gene matches. This CDR3 has 15 residues. The germline V gene encodes CDR1 LNHNV and CDR2 YYDKDF (reference sequence).

In its sample, this clonotype was seen many times. The chain joins TRBV2 to TRBJ2-5, with D uncertain. CDR1 SNHLY and CDR2 FYNNEI come from the germline V gene. This CDR3 comprises 16 residues. V lost 2 bases and J 5 bases, leaving 18 bases between the germline ends. CDR3 sequence: CASSESGFRNEETQYF. For the CDR3, the DNA is TGTGCCAGCAGTGAAAGTGGGTTTAGAAATGAGGAGACCCAGTACTTC.

This clonotype came up a few times. The chain is built from TRBV12-3 or TRBV12-4 and TRBJ2-2; 10 bases fit TRBD1. Trimming cost V 7 bases and J 6 bases; bases outside gene matches: 14. This CDR3 contains 17 residues. The CDR3 bases are TGTGCCAGCACCCCCGGGACAGGGGCAACCCTACCCGGGGAGCTGTTTTTT. Encoded protein: CASTPGTGATLPGELFF.

This chain joins TRBV20-1 and TRBJ2-1; 14 bases align to TRBD2. The ends lost 5 bases at V and 6 bases at J; junction bases unmatched: 6. The germline V gene encodes CDR1 DFQATT and CDR2 SNEGSKA (reference sequence). The CDR3 contains 15 residues. CDR3 sequence reads: CSAQSGTSGGNEQFF. CDR3 coding DNA: TGCAGTGCTCAGAGCGGGACTAGCGGGGGCAATGAGCAGTTCTTC.

This clonotype came up a few times. The chain recombines TRBV19 with TRBJ2-1; 9 bases fit TRBD2. The CDR3 covers 15 residues. Trimming removed 6 bases from V and 6 bases from J; junction bases left unmatched: 9. Germline V gene lookup returns CDR1 LNHDA and CDR2 SQIVND (reference sequence). The CDR3 region is CASREGLALFNEQFF. In DNA, the CDR3 is TGTGCCAGTAGGGAGGGACTAGCCCTTTTCAATGAGCAGTTCTTC. Looking up the rest from reference TRBV19 and TRBJ2-1 gives the full variable domain: DGGITQSPKYLFRKEGQNVTLSCEQNLNHDAMYWYRQDPGQGLRLIYYSQIVNDFQKGDIAEGYSVSREKKESFPLTVTSAQKNPTAFYLCASREGLALFNEQFFGPGTRLTVL.

This clonotype was observed a handful of times. The chain joins TRBV5-1 to TRBJ2-7, with TRBD2 identical over 7 bases. Germline lookup yields CDR1 SGHRS and CDR2 YFSETQ. V was clipped by 3 bases and J by 3 bases; unmatched bases: 12. This CDR3 region has 16 residues. The CDR3 coding sequence is TGCGCCAGCAGCTGGGGGGGGTGGGGTCCCCGCTACGAGCAGTACTTC. It yields the protein CASSWGGWGPRYEQYF.

This clonotype was observed a single time. This could be a read error, since a much larger clone is one nucleotide away. The V gene is TRBV5-1, the J gene TRBJ2-5; maybe TRBD1 (6 bases). Germline assignment: CDR1 SGHRS and CDR2 YFSETQ. This CDR3 spans 16 amino acids. Trimming removed 0 bases from V and 1 base from J, with 13 bases in between. The CDR3: CASSLVDRDFQETQYF. The CDR3 DNA reads as TGCGCCAGCAGCTTGGTGGACAGAGATTTCCAAGAGACCCAGTACTTC.